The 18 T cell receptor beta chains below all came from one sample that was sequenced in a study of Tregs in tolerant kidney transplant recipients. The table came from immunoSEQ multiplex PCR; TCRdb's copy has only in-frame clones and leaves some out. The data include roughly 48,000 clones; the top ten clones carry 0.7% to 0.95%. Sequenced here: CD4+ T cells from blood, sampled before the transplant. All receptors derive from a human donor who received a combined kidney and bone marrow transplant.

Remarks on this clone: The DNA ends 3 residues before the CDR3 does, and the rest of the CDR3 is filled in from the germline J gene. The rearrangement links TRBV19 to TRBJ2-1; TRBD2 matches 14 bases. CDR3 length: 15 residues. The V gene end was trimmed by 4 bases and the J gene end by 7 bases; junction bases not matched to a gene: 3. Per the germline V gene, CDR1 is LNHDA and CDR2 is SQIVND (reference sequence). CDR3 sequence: CASSTGTSGSNEQFF. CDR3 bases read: TGTGCCAGTAGTACCGGGACTAGCGGGAGTAATGAG.

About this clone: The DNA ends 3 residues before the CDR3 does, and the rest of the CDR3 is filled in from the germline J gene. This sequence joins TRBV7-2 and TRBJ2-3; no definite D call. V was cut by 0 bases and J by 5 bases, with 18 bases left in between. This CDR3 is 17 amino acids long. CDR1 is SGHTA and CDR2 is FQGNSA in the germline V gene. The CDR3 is CASSLAPASRLVDTQYF. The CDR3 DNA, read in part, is TGTGCCAGCAGCTTAGCCCCCGCCAGTCGCCTGGTAGATACG.

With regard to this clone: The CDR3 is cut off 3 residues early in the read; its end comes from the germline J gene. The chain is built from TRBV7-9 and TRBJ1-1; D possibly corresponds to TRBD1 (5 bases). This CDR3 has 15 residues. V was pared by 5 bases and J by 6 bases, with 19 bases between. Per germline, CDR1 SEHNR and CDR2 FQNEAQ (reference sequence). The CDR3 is CASSPNRAGVAEAFF. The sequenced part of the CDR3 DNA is TGTGCCAGCAGCCCCAACCGGGCGGGGGTGGCTGAA.

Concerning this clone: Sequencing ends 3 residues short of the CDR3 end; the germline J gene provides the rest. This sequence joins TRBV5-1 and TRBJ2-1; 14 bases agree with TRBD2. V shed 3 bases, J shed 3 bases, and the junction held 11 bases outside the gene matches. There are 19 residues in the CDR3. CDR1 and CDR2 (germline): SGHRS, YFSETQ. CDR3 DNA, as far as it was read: TGCGCCAGCAGCTCCCCGGGACTAGCGGGAGCTGAATTCTACAATGAG. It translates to CASSSPGLAGAEFYNE. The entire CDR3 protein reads CASSSPGLAGAEFYNEQFF.

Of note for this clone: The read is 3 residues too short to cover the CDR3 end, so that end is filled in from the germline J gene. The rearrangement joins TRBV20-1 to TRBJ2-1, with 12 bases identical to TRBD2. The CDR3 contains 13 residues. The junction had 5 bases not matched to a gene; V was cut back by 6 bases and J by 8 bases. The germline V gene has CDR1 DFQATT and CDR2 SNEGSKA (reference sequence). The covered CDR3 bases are TGCAGTGCCGGACTAGCGGGGTTCGATGAG. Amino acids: CSAGLAGFDE. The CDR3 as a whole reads CSAGLAGFDEQFF.

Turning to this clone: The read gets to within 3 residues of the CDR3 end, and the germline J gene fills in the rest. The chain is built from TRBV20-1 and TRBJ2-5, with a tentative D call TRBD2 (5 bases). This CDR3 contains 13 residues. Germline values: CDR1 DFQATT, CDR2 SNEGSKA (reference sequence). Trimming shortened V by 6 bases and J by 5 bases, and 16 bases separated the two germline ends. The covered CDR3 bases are TGCAGTGCCCTTAAAGAGGGCTCGGAGACC. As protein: CSALKEGSET. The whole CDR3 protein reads CSALKEGSETQYF.

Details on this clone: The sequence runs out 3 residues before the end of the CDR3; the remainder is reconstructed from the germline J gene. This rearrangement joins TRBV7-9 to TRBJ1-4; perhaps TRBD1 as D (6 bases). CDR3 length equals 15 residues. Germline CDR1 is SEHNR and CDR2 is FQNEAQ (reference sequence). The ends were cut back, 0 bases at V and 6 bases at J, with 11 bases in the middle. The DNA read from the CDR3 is TGTGCCAGCAGCTTAGCACAGGGAGGGGATGAAAAA. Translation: CASSLAQGGDEK. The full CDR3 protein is CASSLAQGGDEKLFF.

Partial CDR3 DNA: TGTGCCAGCAGCTTCTCTAGGGGAGAGACC. The encoded protein is CASSFSRGET. The full CDR3 protein is CASSFSRGETQYF. The rearrangement links TRBV7-9 to TRBJ2-5; D possibly corresponds to TRBD1 (5 bases). With the read ending 3 residues before the CDR3 end, the germline J gene is used to fill in that end. CDR1 and CDR2 (germline): SEHNR, FQNEAQ (reference sequence). The CDR3 sequence is 13 residues long. V lost 3 bases, J lost 4 bases, and 9 bases lay in between.

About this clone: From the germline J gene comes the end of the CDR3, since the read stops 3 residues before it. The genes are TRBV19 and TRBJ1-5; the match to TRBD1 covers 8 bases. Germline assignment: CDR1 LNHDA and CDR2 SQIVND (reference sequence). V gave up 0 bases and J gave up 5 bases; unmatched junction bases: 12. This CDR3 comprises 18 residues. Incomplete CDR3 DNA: TGTGCCAGTAGTATAGATCGGACAGGGCCCAATACACATCAGCCC. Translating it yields CASSIDRTGPNTHQP. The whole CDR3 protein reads CASSIDRTGPNTHQPQHF.

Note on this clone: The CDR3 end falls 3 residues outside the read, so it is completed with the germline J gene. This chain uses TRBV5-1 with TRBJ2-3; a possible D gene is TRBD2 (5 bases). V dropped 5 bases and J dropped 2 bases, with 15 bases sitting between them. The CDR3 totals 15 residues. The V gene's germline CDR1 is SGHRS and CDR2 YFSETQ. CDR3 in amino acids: CASRSQAVLTDTQYF. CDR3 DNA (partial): TGCGCCAGCAGGTCTCAAGCGGTCCTCACAGATACG.

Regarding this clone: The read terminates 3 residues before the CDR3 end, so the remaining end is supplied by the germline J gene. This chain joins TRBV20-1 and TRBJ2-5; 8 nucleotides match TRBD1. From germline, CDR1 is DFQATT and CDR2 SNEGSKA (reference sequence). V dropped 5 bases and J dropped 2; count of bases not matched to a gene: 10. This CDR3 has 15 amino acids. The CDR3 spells CSASRTGTTQETQYF. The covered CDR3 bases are TGCAGTGCTTCCCGGACAGGGACGACACAAGAGACC.

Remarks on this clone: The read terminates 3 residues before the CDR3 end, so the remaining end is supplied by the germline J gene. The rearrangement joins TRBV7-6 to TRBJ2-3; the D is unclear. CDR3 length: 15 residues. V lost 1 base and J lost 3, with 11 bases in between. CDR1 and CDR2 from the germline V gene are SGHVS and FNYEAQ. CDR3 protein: CASSLGGFNTDTQYF. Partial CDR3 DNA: TGTGCCAGCAGCTTAGGAGGTTTCAATACAGATACG.

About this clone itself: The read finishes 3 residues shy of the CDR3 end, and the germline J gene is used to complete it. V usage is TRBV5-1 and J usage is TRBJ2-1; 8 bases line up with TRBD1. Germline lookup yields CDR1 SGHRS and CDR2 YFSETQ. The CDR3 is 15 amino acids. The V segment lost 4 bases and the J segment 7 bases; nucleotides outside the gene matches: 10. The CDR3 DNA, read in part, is TGCGCCAGCAGCCTACTGGACAGGGTTGGTAATGAG. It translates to CASSLLDRVGNE. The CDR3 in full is CASSLLDRVGNEQFF.

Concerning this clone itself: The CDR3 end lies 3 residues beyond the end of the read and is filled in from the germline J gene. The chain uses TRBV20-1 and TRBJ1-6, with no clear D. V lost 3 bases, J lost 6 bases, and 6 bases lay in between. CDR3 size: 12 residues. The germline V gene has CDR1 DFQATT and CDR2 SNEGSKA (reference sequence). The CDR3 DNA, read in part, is TGCAGTGCTAGTCCCGGTAATTCACCC. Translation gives CSASPGNSP. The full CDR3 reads CSASPGNSPLHF.

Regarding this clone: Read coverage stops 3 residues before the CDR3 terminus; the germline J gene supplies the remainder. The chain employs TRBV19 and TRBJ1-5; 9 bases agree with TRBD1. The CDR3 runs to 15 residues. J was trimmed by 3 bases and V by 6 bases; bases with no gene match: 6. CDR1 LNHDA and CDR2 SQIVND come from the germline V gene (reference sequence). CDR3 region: CASSRTGEDNQPQHF. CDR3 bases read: TGTGCCAGTAGCCGGACAGGGGAGGACAATCAGCCC.

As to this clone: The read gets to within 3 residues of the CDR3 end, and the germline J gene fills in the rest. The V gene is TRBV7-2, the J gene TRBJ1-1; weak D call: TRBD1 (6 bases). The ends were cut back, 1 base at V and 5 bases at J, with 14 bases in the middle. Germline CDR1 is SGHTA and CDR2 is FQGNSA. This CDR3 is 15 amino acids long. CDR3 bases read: TGTGCCAGCAGCTTAGTAGGGGGGGGGCATACTGAA. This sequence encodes CASSLVGGGHTE. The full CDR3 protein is CASSLVGGGHTEAFF.

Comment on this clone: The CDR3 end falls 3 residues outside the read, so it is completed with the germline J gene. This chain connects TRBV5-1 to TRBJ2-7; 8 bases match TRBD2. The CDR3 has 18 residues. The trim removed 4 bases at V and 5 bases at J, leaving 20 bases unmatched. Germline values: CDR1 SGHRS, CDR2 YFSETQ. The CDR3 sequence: CASSRTQGTGTRSDEQYF. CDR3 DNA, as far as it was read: TGCGCCAGCAGCAGAACACAGGGCACCGGGACTAGATCCGACGAG.

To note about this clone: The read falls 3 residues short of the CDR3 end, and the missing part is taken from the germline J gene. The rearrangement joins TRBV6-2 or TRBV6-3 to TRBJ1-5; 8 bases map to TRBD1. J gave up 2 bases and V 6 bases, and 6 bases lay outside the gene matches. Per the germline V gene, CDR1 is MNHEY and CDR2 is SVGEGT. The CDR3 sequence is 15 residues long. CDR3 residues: CASRQGGLGNQPQHF. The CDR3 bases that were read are TGTGCCAGCAGACAGGGGGGATTGGGCAATCAGCCC.